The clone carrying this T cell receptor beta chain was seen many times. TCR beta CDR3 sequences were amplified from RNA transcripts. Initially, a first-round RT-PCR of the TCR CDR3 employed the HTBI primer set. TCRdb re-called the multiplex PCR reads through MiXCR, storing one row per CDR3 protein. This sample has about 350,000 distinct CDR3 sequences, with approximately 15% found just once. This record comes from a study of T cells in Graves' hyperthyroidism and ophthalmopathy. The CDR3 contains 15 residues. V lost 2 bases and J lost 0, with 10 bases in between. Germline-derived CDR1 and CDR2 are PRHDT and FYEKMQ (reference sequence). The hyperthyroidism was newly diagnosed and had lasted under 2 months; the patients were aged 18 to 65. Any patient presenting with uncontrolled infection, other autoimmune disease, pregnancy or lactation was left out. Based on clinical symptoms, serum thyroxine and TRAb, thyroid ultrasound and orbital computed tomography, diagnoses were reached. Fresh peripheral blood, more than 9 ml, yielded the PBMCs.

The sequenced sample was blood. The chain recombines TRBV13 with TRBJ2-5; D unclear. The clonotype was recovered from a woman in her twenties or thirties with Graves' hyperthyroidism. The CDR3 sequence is CASSLPGADQETQYF. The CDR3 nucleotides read TGTGCCAGCAGCTTACCTGGCGCCGACCAAGAGACCCAGTACTTC.